This T cell receptor (beta chain) appears in the sequencing data of a study of blood T cell repertoires in COVID-19. Overall study context: Samples representing acute and convalescent COVID-19 were sourced from the United States, Italy and Spain. In each case, the material was cDNA or gDNA derived from T cells, B-cell-depleted T cells, or PBMCs.

The CDR3 is made up of 13 amino acids. Per germline, CDR1 PRHDT and CDR2 FYEKMQ (reference sequence). Trimming left V 5 bases short and J 6 bases short, with 10 bases between. The method was immunoSEQ multiplex PCR; TCRdb's version includes in-frame clones alone and lacks a portion of them. This sample has about 220,000 clones, with about 91% found just once. Participant-given clinical history determined each cohort assignment. The chain is built from TRBV13 and TRBJ2-2, with D possibly matching TRBD1 (6 bases). This TCR came from a woman aged 45-65 years with acute COVID-19. Sequenced sample: PBMCs or T cells enriched from blood (not recorded which). CDR3 nucleotides: TGTGCCAGCAGCGTACAGGGCCCCGGGGAGCTGTTTTTT. It specifies CASSVQGPGELFF.